The sequence of this T cell receptor (beta chain) was determined in a study of type 1 regulatory T cells. Study-level background: This in vitro CD4 product, T-allo10, is enriched for Tr1 cells and alloantigen-specific.

TCRdb independently ran MiXCR on the reads; one entry per CDR3 protein. The sample records under 85,000 distinct CDR3 sequences, roughly 49% being singletons. Points on this clonotype: Its target is not known.

Study-wide results and limits: Compared with non-Tr1 cells, Tr1 cells showed a narrower TCR repertoire.

Sequences were obtained from cultured non-Tr1 T cells, either the whole culture or a sorted T cell fraction (not recorded which). This sequence was found in a human donor in good health.

CDR3 sequence (DNA): TGTGCCAGTAACAATGAGGGGTTTGTCACTGAAGCTTTCTTT. Translation gives CASNNEGFVTEAFF. This rearrangement joins TRBV19 to TRBJ1-1, with D possibly matching TRBD1 (5 bases). Trimming stripped 7 bases from V and 4 bases from J, with 16 bases between. The CDR3 loop spans 14 amino acids. Germline loops: CDR1 LNHDA, CDR2 SQIVND (reference sequence).